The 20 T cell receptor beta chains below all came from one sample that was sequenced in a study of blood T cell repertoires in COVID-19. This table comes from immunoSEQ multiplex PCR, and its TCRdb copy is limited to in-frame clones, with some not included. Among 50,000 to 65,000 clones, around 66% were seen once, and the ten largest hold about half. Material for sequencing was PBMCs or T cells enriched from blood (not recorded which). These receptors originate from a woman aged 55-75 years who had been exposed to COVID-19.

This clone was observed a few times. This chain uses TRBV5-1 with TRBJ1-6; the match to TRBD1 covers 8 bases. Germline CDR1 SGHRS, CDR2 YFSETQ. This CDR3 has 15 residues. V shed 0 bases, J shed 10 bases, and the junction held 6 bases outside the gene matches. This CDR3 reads CASSLEDRDMSPLHF. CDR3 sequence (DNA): TGCGCCAGCAGCTTGGAGGACAGGGATATGTCACCCCTCCACTTT. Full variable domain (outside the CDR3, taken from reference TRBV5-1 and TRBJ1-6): KAGVTQTPRYLIKTRGQQVTLSCSPISGHRSVSWYQQTPGQGLQFLFEYFSETQRNKGNFPGRFSGRQFSNSRSEMNVSTLELGDSALYLCASSLEDRDMSPLHFGNGTRLTVT.

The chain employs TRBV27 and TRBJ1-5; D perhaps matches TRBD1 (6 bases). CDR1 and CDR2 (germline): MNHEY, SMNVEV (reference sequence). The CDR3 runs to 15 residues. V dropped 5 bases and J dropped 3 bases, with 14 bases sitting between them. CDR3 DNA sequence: TGTGCCAGCAGTCCTCAGGGGAGTAACAATCAGCCCCAGCATTTT. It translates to CASSPQGSNNQPQHF.

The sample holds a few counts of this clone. This chain's CDR3 is CASSPRGTGGGRYSPLHF. CDR3 in DNA: TGTGCCAGCAGCCCACGAGGGACAGGGGGTGGAAGATACTCACCCCTCCACTTT. This chain joins TRBV7-2 and TRBJ1-6; TRBD1 matches 11 bases. The CDR3 runs to 18 residues. V shed 5 bases, J shed 10 bases, and the junction held 16 bases outside the gene matches. CDR1 is SGHTA and CDR2 is FQGNSA in the germline V gene.

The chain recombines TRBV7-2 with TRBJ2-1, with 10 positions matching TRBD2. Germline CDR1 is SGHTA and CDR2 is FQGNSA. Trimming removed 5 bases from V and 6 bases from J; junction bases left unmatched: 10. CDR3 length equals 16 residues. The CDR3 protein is CASSAKSGRALNEQFF. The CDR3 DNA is TGTGCCAGCAGCGCAAAGAGCGGGAGGGCCCTCAATGAGCAGTTCTTC.

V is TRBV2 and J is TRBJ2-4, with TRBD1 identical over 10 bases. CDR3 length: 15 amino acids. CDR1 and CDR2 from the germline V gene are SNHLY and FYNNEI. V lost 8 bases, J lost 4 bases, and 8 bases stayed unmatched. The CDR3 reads CASGGTGVEKNIQYF. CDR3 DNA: TGTGCCAGCGGGGGGACAGGGGTGGAGAAAAACATTCAGTACTTC.

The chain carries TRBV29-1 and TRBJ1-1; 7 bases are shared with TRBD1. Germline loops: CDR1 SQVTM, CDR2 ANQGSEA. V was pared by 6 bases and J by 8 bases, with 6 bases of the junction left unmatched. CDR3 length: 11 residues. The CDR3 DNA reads TGCAGCGTCGCTTGGGGACAGGAAGCTTTCTTT. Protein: CSVAWGQEAFF.

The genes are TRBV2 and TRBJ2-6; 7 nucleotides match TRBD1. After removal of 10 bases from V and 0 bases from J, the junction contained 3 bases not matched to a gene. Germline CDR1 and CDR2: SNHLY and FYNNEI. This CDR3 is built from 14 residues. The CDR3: CATGTVSGANVLTF. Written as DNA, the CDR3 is TGTGCCACAGGGACAGTCTCTGGGGCCAACGTCCTGACTTTC.

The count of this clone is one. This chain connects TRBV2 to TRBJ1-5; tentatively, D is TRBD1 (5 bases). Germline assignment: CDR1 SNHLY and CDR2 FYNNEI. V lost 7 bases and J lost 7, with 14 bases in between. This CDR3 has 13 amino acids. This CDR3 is CASTPGDGQPQHF. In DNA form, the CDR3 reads TGTGCCAGCACCCCGGGGGATGGACAGCCCCAGCATTTT.

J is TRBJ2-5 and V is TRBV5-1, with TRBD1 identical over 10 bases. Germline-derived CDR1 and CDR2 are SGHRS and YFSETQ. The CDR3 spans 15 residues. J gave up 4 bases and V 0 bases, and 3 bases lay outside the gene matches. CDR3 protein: CASSLGTGGPETQYF. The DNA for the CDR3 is TGCGCCAGCAGCTTGGGGACAGGGGGACCAGAGACCCAGTACTTC.

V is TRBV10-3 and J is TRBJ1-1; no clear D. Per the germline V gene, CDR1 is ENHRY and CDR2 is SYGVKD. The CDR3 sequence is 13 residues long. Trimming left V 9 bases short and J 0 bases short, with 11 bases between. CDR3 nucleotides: TGTGCCATTCGAAGCGGATTGAACACTGAAGCTTTCTTT. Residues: CAIRSGLNTEAFF.

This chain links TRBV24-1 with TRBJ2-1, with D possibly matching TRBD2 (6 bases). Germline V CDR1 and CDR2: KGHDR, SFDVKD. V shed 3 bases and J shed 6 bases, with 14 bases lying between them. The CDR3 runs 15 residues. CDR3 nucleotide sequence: TGTGCCACCAGTGATGGCGGGACTGCCGGCAATGAGCAGTTCTTC. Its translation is CATSDGGTAGNEQFF.

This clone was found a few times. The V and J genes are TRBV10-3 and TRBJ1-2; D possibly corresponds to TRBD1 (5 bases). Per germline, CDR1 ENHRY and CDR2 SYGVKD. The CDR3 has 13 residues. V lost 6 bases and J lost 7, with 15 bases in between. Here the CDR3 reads CAIRKGDPGGYTF. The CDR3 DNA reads TGTGCCATCAGGAAAGGGGATCCAGGTGGCTACACCTTC.

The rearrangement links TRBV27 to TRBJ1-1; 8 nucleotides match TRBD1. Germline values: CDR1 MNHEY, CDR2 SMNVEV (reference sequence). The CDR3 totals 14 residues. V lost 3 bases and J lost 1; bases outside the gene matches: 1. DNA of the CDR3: TGTGCCAGCAGTTTCGGGACAGGGAACACTGAAGCTTTCTTT. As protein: CASSFGTGNTEAFF.

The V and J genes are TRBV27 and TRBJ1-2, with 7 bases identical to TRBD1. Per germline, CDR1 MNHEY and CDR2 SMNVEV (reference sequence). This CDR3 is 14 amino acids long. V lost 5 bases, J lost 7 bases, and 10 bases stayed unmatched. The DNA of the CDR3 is TGTGCCAGCAGTCCTTCGACAGGGCTCGCTGGCTACACCTTC. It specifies CASSPSTGLAGYTF.

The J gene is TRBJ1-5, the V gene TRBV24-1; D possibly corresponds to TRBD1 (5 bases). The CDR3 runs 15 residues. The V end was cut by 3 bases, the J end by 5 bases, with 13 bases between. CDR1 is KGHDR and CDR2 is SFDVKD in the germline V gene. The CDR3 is CATSDASGKYQPQHF. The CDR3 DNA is TGTGCCACCAGTGATGCATCAGGGAAATATCAGCCCCAGCATTTT.

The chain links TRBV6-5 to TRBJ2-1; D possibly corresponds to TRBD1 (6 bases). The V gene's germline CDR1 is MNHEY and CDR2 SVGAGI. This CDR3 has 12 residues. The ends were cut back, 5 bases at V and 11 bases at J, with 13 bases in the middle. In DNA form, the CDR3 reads TGTGCCAGCAGTAAACAGGGTTATCAGCAGTTCTTC. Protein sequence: CASSKQGYQQFF.

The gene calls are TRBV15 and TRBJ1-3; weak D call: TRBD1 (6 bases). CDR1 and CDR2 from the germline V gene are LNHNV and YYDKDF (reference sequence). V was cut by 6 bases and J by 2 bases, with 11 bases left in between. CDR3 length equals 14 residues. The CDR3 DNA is TGTGCCACCAGGGACAGCGGTACTGGAAACACCATATATTTT. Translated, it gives CATRDSGTGNTIYF.

The CDR3 bases are TGTGCCAGCTCGGCTGGGGGGGCTTACGAGCAGTACTTC. Protein sequence: CASSAGGAYEQYF. This rearrangement joins TRBV3-1 (or the pseudogene TRBV3-2) to TRBJ2-7; possible D gene TRBD2, 7 bases. CDR1 and CDR2 from the germline V gene are LGHDT and YNNKEL (reference sequence). V was shortened by 8 bases and J by 4 bases, with 15 bases between the two germline ends. The CDR3 totals 13 residues.

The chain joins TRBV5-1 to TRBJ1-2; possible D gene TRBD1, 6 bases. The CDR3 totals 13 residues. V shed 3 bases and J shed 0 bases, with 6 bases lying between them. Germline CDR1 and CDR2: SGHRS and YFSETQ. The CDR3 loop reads CASSWDTNYGYTF. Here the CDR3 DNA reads TGCGCCAGCAGCTGGGACACTAACTATGGCTACACCTTC.

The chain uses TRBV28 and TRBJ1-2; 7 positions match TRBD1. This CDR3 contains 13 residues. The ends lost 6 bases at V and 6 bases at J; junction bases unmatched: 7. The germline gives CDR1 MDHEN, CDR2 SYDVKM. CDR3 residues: CASSPGTENGYTF. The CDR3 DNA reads TGTGCCAGCAGCCCAGGGACAGAGAATGGCTACACCTTC.